The clone carrying this T cell receptor beta chain came up once. Its antigen remains unidentified. These data are taken from a study of radiation and T cells in renal cell carcinoma. The time point is: blood 4 weeks post-SBRT, at nephrectomy. Specified treatment: 15 Gy SBRT to primary tumor, nephrectomy 4 weeks later. This renal cell carcinoma was of the clear cell type. The V end was cut by 11 bases, the J end by 0 bases, with 11 bases between. This CDR3 is 12 amino acids long. Germline CDR1 is ENHRY and CDR2 is SYGVKD. Study observations and caveats: Top tumor clonotypes rose in blood 2 weeks post-radiation, then contracted.

This table comes from immunoSEQ multiplex PCR, and its TCRdb copy is limited to in-frame clones, with some not included. The repertoire consists of some 81,000 clones, with about 88% occurring once and the leading ten covering 4.5% to 7%. The gene calls are TRBV10-3 and TRBJ2-7; D is perhaps TRBD1 (6 bases). Sequenced material: blood, taken from a patient whose treatment included radiotherapy and nephrectomy. This sequence was found in a woman in her 70s with renal cell carcinoma. This CDR3 reads CAHGQSSYEQYF. In nucleotides, the CDR3 is TGTGCCCACGGACAGAGCTCCTACGAGCAGTACTTC.